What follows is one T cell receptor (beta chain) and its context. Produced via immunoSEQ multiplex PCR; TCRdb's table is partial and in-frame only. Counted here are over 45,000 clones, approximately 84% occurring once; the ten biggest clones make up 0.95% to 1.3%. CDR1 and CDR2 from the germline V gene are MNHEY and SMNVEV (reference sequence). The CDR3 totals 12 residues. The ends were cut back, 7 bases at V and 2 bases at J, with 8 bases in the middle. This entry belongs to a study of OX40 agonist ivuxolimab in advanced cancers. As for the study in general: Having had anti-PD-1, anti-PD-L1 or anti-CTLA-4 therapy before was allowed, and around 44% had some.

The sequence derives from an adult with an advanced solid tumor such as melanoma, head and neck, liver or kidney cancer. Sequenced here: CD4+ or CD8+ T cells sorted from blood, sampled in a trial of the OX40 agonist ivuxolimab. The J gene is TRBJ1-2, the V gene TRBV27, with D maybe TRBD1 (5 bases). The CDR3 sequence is CASMGENYGYTF. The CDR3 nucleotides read TGTGCCAGCATGGGGGAAAACTATGGCTACACCTTC.